This entry lists 14 T cell receptor beta chains sequenced from one sample in a study of cytomegalovirus exposure and HLA in healthy donors. PCR was performed using 60 Vbeta and 13 Jbeta primers. Generated by immunoSEQ multiplex PCR, the TCRdb table keeps only in-frame clones and is missing some. The sample shows some 150,000 clones, around 80% of them seen only once. Sequenced material: PBMCs. The receptors come from a man aged 25 to 40 in good health and CMV-seropositive.

This sequence joins TRBV19 and TRBJ1-3, with a tentative D call TRBD1 (5 bases). Trimming cost V 5 bases and J 0 bases, with 23 bases left between them. CDR1 is LNHDA, CDR2 SQIVND, per germline (reference sequence). CDR3 length: 19 residues. Here the CDR3 DNA reads TGTGCCAGTAGTTACCGCCAGGGTGGAACAGTTTTCTCTGGAAACACCATATATTTT. Translating it yields CASSYRQGGTVFSGNTIYF.

The chain couples TRBV5-1 to TRBJ1-1; 9 bases are a match to TRBD1. The V segment lost 4 bases and the J segment 4 bases; nucleotides outside the gene matches: 14. The CDR3 runs to 17 residues. The germline V gene encodes CDR1 SGHRS and CDR2 YFSETQ. CDR3 bases: TGCGCCAGCAGCAGATATGAAGGGGACAGGGAAATCACTGAAGCTTTCTTT. Protein: CASSRYEGDREITEAFF.

V usage is TRBV7-2 and J usage is TRBJ2-6; TRBD2 agrees at 7 bases. V dropped 2 bases and J dropped 2; count of bases not matched to a gene: 3. Germline V CDR1 and CDR2: SGHTA, FQGNSA. This CDR3 is built from 16 residues. The CDR3 protein is CASSLSGAAGANVLTF. DNA of the CDR3: TGTGCCAGCAGCTTAAGCGGGGCGGCTGGGGCCAACGTCCTGACTTTC.

A few counts support this clone. The gene calls are TRBV5-1 and TRBJ1-2; 9 positions agree with TRBD1. J gave up 4 bases and V 0 bases, and 7 bases lay outside the gene matches. The CDR3 length is 16 residues. Germline-derived CDR1 and CDR2 are SGHRS and YFSETQ. The CDR3 loop reads CASSLGDRDGIYGYTF. The CDR3 bases are TGCGCCAGCAGCTTGGGGGACAGGGATGGCATCTATGGCTACACCTTC.

This chain connects TRBV14 to TRBJ2-1, with D possibly matching TRBD2 (6 bases). V lost 5 bases to trimming and J lost 6 bases, with 17 bases between them. Germline lookup yields CDR1 SGHDN and CDR2 FVKESK. The CDR3 is 15 residues long. The CDR3 protein is CASSEPGGPGNEQFF. Here the CDR3 DNA reads TGTGCCAGCAGCGAACCTGGAGGGCCGGGCAATGAGCAGTTCTTC.

V gene TRBV5-1 combines with J gene TRBJ1-2; D is unresolved. The V end was cut by 2 bases, the J end by 7 bases, with 9 bases between. This CDR3 region has 12 residues. The germline V gene has CDR1 SGHRS and CDR2 YFSETQ. The CDR3 nucleotides read TGCGCCAGCAGCTTCACAGAAAGTGGCTACACCTTC. Amino acids: CASSFTESGYTF.

The chain combines TRBV7-9 with TRBJ1-1, with TRBD1 matching 8 bases. The CDR3 is 15 amino acids. Germline V CDR1 and CDR2: SEHNR, FQNEAQ (reference sequence). V lost 4 bases, J lost 8 bases, and 12 bases stayed unmatched. The CDR3 bases are TGTGCCAGCAGCTCTCTATTAGACAGGGGTGACGAAGCTTTCTTT. Amino acids: CASSSLLDRGDEAFF.

V gene TRBV29-1 combines with J gene TRBJ2-3; 7 bases agree with TRBD1. Trimming cost V 8 bases and J 1 base; bases outside gene matches: 12. Per germline, CDR1 SQVTM and CDR2 ANQGSEA. The CDR3 spans 15 residues. The CDR3 sequence: CSSQGRGGRTDTQYF. The CDR3 coding sequence is TGCAGCTCCCAGGGGAGAGGGGGCCGCACAGATACGCAGTATTTT.

This chain joins TRBV27 and TRBJ2-5, with TRBD2 as a possible D gene (6 bases). The CDR3 loop spans 14 amino acids. The ends were cut back, 3 bases at V and 5 bases at J, with 13 bases in the middle. Germline lookup yields CDR1 MNHEY and CDR2 SMNVEV (reference sequence). As DNA, the CDR3 is TGTGCCAGCAGTTTCTCGGGAGTATGGGAGACCCAGTACTTC. This gives the protein CASSFSGVWETQYF.

This clone came up many times. The chain employs TRBV10-3 and TRBJ1-1; D unresolved. The CDR3 contains 11 residues. Trimming pared 1 base from V and 6 bases from J, leaving 3 bases between. The V gene's germline CDR1 is ENHRY and CDR2 SYGVKD. CDR3 residues: CAISEFAEAFF. The DNA of the CDR3 is TGTGCCATCAGTGAGTTCGCTGAAGCTTTCTTT.

The chain links TRBV7-8 to TRBJ2-7, with 9 bases lining up with TRBD2. The germline V gene has CDR1 SGHVS and CDR2 FQNEAQ. J lost 3 bases, V lost 1 base, and 4 bases had no gene match. The CDR3 totals 15 residues. CDR3 in amino acids: CASSLGGSGSYEQYF. CDR3 nucleotides: TGTGCCAGCAGCTTAGGTGGTAGCGGGAGCTACGAGCAGTACTTC.

The V call is TRBV19, the J call TRBJ1-1, with D perhaps TRBD1 (5 bases). V lost 4 bases and J lost 5, with 11 bases in between. The CDR3 runs 13 residues. Germline V gives CDR1 LNHDA, CDR2 SQIVND (reference sequence). CDR3 protein: CASSSGGETEAFF. The CDR3 nucleotides read TGTGCCAGTAGTAGCGGGGGGGAGACTGAAGCTTTCTTT. Filled out from reference TRBV19 and TRBJ1-1, the complete variable domain reads DGGITQSPKYLFRKEGQNVTLSCEQNLNHDAMYWYRQDPGQGLRLIYYSQIVNDFQKGDIAEGYSVSREKKESFPLTVTSAQKNPTAFYLCASSSGGETEAFFGQGTRLTVV.

The chain carries TRBV11-2 and TRBJ2-7, with no clear D. CDR1 and CDR2 (germline): SGHAT, FQNNGV. The CDR3 has 11 residues. V dropped 5 bases and J dropped 4 bases, with 6 bases sitting between them. CDR3 sequence (DNA): TGTGCCAGCAGCCCCGGGTACGAGCAGTACTTC. Amino acid sequence: CASSPGYEQYF.

The V call is TRBV5-8, the J call TRBJ1-5, with TRBD1 as a possible D gene (5 bases). Germline values: CDR1 SGHTS, CDR2 YDEGEE. V was trimmed by 4 bases and J by 0 bases, leaving 11 bases between them. The CDR3 totals 15 residues. The chain's CDR3 is CASSQSGYSNQPQHF. CDR3 DNA: TGTGCCAGCAGCCAATCAGGGTATAGCAATCAGCCCCAGCATTTT.